Listed here is a single T cell receptor beta chain. Antigen unknown. This sample is part of a study of T cells after yellow fever vaccination. V was clipped by 2 bases and J by 6 bases; unmatched bases: 10. CDR3 length equals 16 residues. The germline CDR1 and CDR2 sequences are DFQATT and SNEGSKA (reference sequence). Making TCR cDNA involved 5'RACE template switching, which added UMIs and a universal primer site. A single record per CDR3 protein comes from TCRdb applying MiXCR to the 5' RACE reads. The data contain hundreds of thousands of distinct CDR3 sequences, 13% of them seen just once; the ten biggest clones take up roughly 13%. Study results and caveats: Post-booster repertoires again held most primary-vaccination clones (roughly 96% CD4, roughly 90% CD8). Clonotypes found in both CD4 and CD8 compartments made up a small share.

Sequenced here: PBMCs, sampled on the day of the yellow fever booster vaccination. The chain employs TRBV20-1 and TRBJ2-2; 9 nucleotides match TRBD1. The sequence derives from a man aged 30 to 39 who received the YFV17D yellow fever vaccine. CDR3 DNA: TGCAGTGCTAGATCTCCCGGGACAGGGAGAGCCGGGGAGCTGTTTTTT. It translates to CSARSPGTGRAGELFF.